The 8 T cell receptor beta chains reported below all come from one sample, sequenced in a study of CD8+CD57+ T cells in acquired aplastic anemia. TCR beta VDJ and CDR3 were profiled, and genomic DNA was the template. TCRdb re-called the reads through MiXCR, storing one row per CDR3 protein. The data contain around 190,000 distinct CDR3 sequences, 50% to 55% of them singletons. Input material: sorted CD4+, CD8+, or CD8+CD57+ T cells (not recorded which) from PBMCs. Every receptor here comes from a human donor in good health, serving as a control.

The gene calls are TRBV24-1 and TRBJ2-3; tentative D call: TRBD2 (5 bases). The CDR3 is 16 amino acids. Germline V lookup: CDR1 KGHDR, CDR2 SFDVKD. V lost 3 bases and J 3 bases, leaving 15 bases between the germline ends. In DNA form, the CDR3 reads TGTGCCACCAGTGATGTCGGGAACAGCTATACAGATACGCAGTATTTT. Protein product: CATSDVGNSYTDTQYF.

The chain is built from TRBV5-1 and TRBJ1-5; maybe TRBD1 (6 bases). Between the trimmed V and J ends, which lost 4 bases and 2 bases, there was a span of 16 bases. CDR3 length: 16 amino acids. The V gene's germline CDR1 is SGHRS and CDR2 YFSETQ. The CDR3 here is CASSPQPGVGNQPQHF. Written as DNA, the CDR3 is TGCGCCAGCAGCCCGCAGCCAGGGGTGGGCAATCAGCCCCAGCATTTT.

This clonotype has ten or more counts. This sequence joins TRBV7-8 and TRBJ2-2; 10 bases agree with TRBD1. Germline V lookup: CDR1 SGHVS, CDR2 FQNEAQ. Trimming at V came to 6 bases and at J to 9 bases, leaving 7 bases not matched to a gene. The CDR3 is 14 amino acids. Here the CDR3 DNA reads TGTGCCAGCAGTTCCGGACAGGGGGACAGGGAGCTGTTTTTT. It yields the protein CASSSGQGDRELFF.

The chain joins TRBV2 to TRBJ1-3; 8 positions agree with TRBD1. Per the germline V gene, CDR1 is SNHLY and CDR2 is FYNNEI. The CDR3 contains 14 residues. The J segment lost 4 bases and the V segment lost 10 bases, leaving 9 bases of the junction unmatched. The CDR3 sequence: CANTGQEAGNTIYF. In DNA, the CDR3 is TGTGCCAACACGGGACAGGAGGCAGGAAACACCATATATTTT.

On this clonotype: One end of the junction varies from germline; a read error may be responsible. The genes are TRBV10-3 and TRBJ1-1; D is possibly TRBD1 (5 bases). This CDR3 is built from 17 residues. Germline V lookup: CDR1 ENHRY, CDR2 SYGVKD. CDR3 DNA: TGTGCCAGCAGTCCTAAGGGGATTCGTAAATTGAACGCTGAAGCTTTCTTT. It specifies CASSPKGIRKLNAEAFF.

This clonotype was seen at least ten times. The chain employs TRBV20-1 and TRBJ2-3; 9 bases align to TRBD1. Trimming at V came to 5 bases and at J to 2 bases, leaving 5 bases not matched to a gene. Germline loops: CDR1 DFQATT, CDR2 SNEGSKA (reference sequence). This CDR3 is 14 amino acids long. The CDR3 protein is CSAHRQGVTDTQYF. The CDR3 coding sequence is TGCAGTGCTCATAGACAGGGGGTCACAGATACGCAGTATTTT.

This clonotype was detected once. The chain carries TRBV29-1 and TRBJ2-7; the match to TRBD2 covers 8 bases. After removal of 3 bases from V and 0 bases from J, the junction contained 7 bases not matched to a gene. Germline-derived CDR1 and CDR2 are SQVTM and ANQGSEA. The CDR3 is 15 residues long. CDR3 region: CSVELAGSSSYEQYF. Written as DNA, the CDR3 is TGCAGCGTTGAGTTAGCGGGGTCCAGCTCCTACGAGCAGTACTTC.

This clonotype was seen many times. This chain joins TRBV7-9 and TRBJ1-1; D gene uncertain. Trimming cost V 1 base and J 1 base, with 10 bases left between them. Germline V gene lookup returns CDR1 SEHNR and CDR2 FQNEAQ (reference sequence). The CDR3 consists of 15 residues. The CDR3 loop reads CASSLGGSRNTEAFF. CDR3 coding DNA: TGTGCCAGCAGCTTAGGCGGCAGTAGGAACACTGAAGCTTTCTTT.